The rows below give T cell receptor beta chains drawn from one sample of a study of identical twins. TCRdb independently ran MiXCR on the 5' RACE reads; one entry per CDR3 protein. The data hold 500,000 to 700,000 distinct CDR3 sequences, with about 7% observed a single time. This sample was shared with a second study, whose subject was yellow fever vaccine responses in identical twins.

Specimen: PBMCs. Receptors were obtained from a woman aged 18-29 years in good health. Each CDR3 is given with its conserved first and last residue. D genes are given only for firm matches. Only some rows state a clone size, as once, few, many or a class for expanded clones.

size	D	V	length	J	DNA	CDR3
.	.	TRBV2	16	TRBJ2-2	TGTGCCAGCTCTAAGGGACTCCCGGGGGCCACCGGGGAGCTGTTTTTT	CASSKGLPGATGELFF
few	.	TRBV5-1	15	TRBJ2-1	TGCGCCAGCAGCGCAGGGGACCGGCCGTACAATGAGCAGTTCTTC	CASSAGDRPYNEQFF
.	TRBD1	TRBV29-1	17	TRBJ2-1	TGCAGCGGAACCGGGACAGGGGGCTTGTCGGGAGGCAATGAGCAGTTCTTC	CSGTGTGGLSGGNEQFF
.	.	TRBV7-3	13	TRBJ2-5	TGTGCCAGCAGTCAGGGCAAGGGCGAGACCCAGTACTTC	CASSQGKGETQYF
.	.	TRBV29-1	18	TRBJ2-3	TGCAGCGTTGAAGATCTTGTTGGACAGTCTGGGGTCACAGATACGCAGTATTTT	CSVEDLVGQSGVTDTQYF
many	TRBD2	TRBV20-1	14	TRBJ2-1	TGCAGTGCTAGTCTAGCGGGGTCCTACAATGAGCAGTTCTTC	CSASLAGSYNEQFF
.	TRBD2	TRBV2	13	TRBJ2-3	TGTGCCATTTCAATAGCGGGACGAGATACGCAGTATTTT	CAISIAGRDTQYF
many	TRBD1	TRBV9	13	TRBJ2-5	TGTGCCAGCAGCGGACAGGGCGACGAGACCCAGTACTTC	CASSGQGDETQYF
many	TRBD2	TRBV29-1	14	TRBJ2-2	TGCAGCGTTTTAGCGGGAGCGAACACCGGGGAGCTGTTTTTT	CSVLAGANTGELFF
many	TRBD2	TRBV15	16	TRBJ2-3	TGTGCCACCAGCAGAGAAGCGGGAACCGTGGTGGATACGCAGTATTTT	CATSREAGTVVDTQYF
.	.	TRBV7-9	12	TRBJ2-1	TGTGCCGGAGGTGGTGACGGGAGCGAACAGTTCTTC	CAGGGDGSEQFF
many	.	TRBV28	15	TRBJ2-1	TGTGCCAGCAGTTCCCCGACAGGCCCCTACAATGAGCAGTTCTTC	CASSSPTGPYNEQFF
few	.	TRBV27	14	TRBJ2-1	TGTGCCAGAAGTACCCGGACGGACTACAATGAGCAGTTCTTC	CARSTRTDYNEQFF
few	TRBD1	TRBV28	15	TRBJ1-4	TGTGCCAGCAGTCCACGACAGGGGGCACGTGAAAAACTGTTTTTT	CASSPRQGAREKLFF
few	.	TRBV3-1	12	TRBJ2-3	TGTGCCAGCACCTCCGTGCGTGATACGCAGTATTTT	CASTSVRDTQYF
.	TRBD1	TRBV20-1	15	TRBJ1-3	TGCAGTGCTAGAAACCAGGGGGCCGGTGGAAACACCATATATTTT	CSARNQGAGGNTIYF
.	.	TRBV12-3/TRBV12-4	15	TRBJ2-7	TGTGCCAGCAGACCCGGGGGCTCGGGCTCCTACGAGCAGTACTTC	CASRPGGSGSYEQYF
many	.	TRBV12-3/TRBV12-4	15	TRBJ2-2	TGTGCCAGCACCGTAACAAATCCCAACACCGGGGAGCTGTTTTTT	CASTVTNPNTGELFF
.	.	TRBV6-1	15	TRBJ2-1	TGTGCCAGCAGAAGGACGGTAAGCTCCTACAATGAGCAGTTCTTC	CASRRTVSSYNEQFF
many	.	TRBV24-1	11	TRBJ1-2	TGTGCCAAGACCGAATTCTATGGCTACACCTTC	CAKTEFYGYTF
many	.	TRBV29-1	16	TRBJ2-4	TGCAGCGTTGAGCTTGGGTTTACCCTAGCCAAAAACATTCAGTACTTC	CSVELGFTLAKNIQYF
many	.	TRBV18	15	TRBJ2-6	TGTGCCAGCTCACCACAGGGGACTGGGGCCAACGTCCTGACTTTC	CASSPQGTGANVLTF
few	.	TRBV6-2/TRBV6-3	18	TRBJ1-3	TGTGCCAGCAGTTATTCCGCACACAGGGCGAGCTCTGGAAACACCATATATTTT	CASSYSAHRASSGNTIYF
many	TRBD1	TRBV5-1	17	TRBJ1-6	TGCGCCAGCAGCTGGGGGACAGACAGCTCCTATAATTCACCCCTCCACTTT	CASSWGTDSSYNSPLHF
.	.	TRBV3-1	14	TRBJ1-5	TGTGCCAGCAGCCAAGGCTACTACAATCAGCCCCAGCATTTT	CASSQGYYNQPQHF
few	.	TRBV4-1	16	TRBJ2-3	TGCGCCAGCAGCCAATCCGACAGGTTTGGCACAGATACGCAGTATTTT	CASSQSDRFGTDTQYF
many	.	TRBV15	16	TRBJ2-7	TGTGCCACCAGCAGAGCGGTAAGCGGAGAAAGCTACGAGCAGTACTTC	CATSRAVSGESYEQYF
few	.	TRBV20-1	14	TRBJ1-5	TGCAGTGCCAGGCTTCTGGATAGCAATCAGCCCCAGCATTTT	CSARLLDSNQPQHF
many	TRBD2	TRBV7-6	15	TRBJ2-3	TGTGCCAGCAGCCGGACTAGCGGGGACACAGATACGCAGTATTTT	CASSRTSGDTDTQYF
few	.	TRBV5-1	17	TRBJ2-7	TGCGCCAGCAGCTACCCTAAAGCAGGGGGGAGAACCTACGAGCAGTACTTC	CASSYPKAGGRTYEQYF
few	.	TRBV28	14	TRBJ1-2	TGTGCCAGCAGTTCCCCCACACCTAACTATGGCTACACCTTC	CASSSPTPNYGYTF
few	.	TRBV4-1	16	TRBJ1-4	TGCGCCAGCAGCCAAGTAGCGCAAGCAACTAATGAAAAACTGTTTTTT	CASSQVAQATNEKLFF
many	.	TRBV5-1	19	TRBJ2-1	TGCGCCAGCAGCTTGGTCGGGGGACCGACAGGGACTACTTACAATGAGCAGTTCTTC	CASSLVGGPTGTTYNEQFF
.	.	TRBV28	17	TRBJ1-1	TGTGCCAGCAGTTTAGAGGACCGAACGAGTCTGAACACTGAAGCTTTCTTT	CASSLEDRTSLNTEAFF
.	TRBD2	TRBV11-2	16	TRBJ2-1	TGTGCCAGCAGCTCGGTGAGCGGGGGTCGAGGCAATGAGCAGTTCTTC	CASSSVSGGRGNEQFF
.	TRBD2	TRBV12-5	17	TRBJ2-5	TGTGCTAGTGGTCTAAAGACTAGCGGGAGACGGAGTGAGACCCAGTACTTC	CASGLKTSGRRSETQYF
many	.	TRBV2	14	TRBJ2-2	TGTGCCAGCAGAGGGGACACGAACACCGGGGAGCTGTTTTTT	CASRGDTNTGELFF
.	.	TRBV29-1	14	TRBJ1-1	TGCAGCGTTGAACGGGGGCACTTGAACACTGAAGCTTTCTTT	CSVERGHLNTEAFF
many	.	TRBV15	16	TRBJ2-1	TGTGCCACCAGCAGAGATCGAGGTGGGTTCTACAATGAGCAGTTCTTC	CATSRDRGGFYNEQFF
.	.	TRBV11-1	19	TRBJ2-6	TGTGCCAGCAGCTTAACCGACAGTCCAACCCCCTCTGGGGCCAACGTCCTGACTTTC	CASSLTDSPTPSGANVLTF
few	TRBD2	TRBV10-3	16	TRBJ2-2	TGTGCCATCAGTGAGAGCGGGAGGGCCGGCACCGGGGAGCTGTTTTTT	CAISESGRAGTGELFF
.	.	TRBV2	15	TRBJ2-1	TGTGCCAGCACCGAAGGTGGGGCGGGCTACAATGAGCAGTTCTTC	CASTEGGAGYNEQFF
.	.	TRBV14	11	TRBJ2-7	TGTGCCAGCAGCCAACTGGGTGAGCAGTACTTC	CASSQLGEQYF
few	.	TRBV2	14	TRBJ2-3	TGTGCCAGCAGTGAGGGATTTGGAGGAGATACGCAGTATTTT	CASSEGFGGDTQYF
many	.	TRBV10-2	15	TRBJ2-5	TGCGCCAGCAGAACCGGGACTCGCCCGGAAGAGACCCAGTACTTC	CASRTGTRPEETQYF
few	.	TRBV29-1	12	TRBJ2-2	TGCAGCGTTTTAAAGGACACCGGGGAGCTGTTTTTT	CSVLKDTGELFF
few	.	TRBV28	16	TRBJ2-5	TGTGCCAGCAGTTTTTCCCAAGGGGGGCGAAAAACAACCCAGTACTTC	CASSFSQGGRKTTQYF
few	.	TRBV5-1	14	TRBJ1-4	TGCGCCAGCAGAGCCAGCGCGGCTAATGAAAAACTGTTTTTT	CASRASAANEKLFF
few	.	TRBV14	14	TRBJ1-2	TGTGCCAGCAGCCAAGGGGGCAGGGTAGGCGGCTACACCTTC	CASSQGGRVGGYTF
few	.	TRBV29-1	14	TRBJ2-1	TGCAGCGTTATTCTCTGGGCCCAGGACAATGAGCAGTTCTTC	CSVILWAQDNEQFF
.	TRBD1	TRBV29-1	14	TRBJ1-2	TGCAGCGTTATTGGGACAGCTGCTAGGTATGGCTACACCTTC	CSVIGTAARYGYTF
.	.	TRBV23-1	16	TRBJ1-1	TGCGCCAGCAGTCAATCGAGACAGACAGGGAACACTGAAGCTTTCTTT	CASSQSRQTGNTEAFF
many	.	TRBV5-6	13	TRBJ1-5	TGTGCCAGCAGCGCTTCCGTAGATCAGCCCCAGCATTTT	CASSASVDQPQHF